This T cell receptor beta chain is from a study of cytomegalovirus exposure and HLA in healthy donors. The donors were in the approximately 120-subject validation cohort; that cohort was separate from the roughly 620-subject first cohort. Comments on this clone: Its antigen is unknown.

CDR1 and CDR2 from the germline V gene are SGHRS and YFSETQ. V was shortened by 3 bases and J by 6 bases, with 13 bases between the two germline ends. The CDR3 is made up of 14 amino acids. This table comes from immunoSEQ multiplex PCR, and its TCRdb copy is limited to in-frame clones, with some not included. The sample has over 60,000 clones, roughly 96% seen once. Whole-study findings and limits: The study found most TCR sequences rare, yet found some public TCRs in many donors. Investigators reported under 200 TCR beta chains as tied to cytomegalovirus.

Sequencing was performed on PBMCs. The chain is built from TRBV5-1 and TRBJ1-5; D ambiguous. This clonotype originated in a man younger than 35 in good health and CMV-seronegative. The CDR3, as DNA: TGCGCCAGCAGCTCTGGCCTCGGGATTCAGCCCCAGCATTTT. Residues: CASSSGLGIQPQHF. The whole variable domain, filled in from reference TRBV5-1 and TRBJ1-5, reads KAGVTQTPRYLIKTRGQQVTLSCSPISGHRSVSWYQQTPGQGLQFLFEYFSETQRNKGNFPGRFSGRQFSNSRSEMNVSTLELGDSALYLCASSSGLGIQPQHFGDGTRLSIL.